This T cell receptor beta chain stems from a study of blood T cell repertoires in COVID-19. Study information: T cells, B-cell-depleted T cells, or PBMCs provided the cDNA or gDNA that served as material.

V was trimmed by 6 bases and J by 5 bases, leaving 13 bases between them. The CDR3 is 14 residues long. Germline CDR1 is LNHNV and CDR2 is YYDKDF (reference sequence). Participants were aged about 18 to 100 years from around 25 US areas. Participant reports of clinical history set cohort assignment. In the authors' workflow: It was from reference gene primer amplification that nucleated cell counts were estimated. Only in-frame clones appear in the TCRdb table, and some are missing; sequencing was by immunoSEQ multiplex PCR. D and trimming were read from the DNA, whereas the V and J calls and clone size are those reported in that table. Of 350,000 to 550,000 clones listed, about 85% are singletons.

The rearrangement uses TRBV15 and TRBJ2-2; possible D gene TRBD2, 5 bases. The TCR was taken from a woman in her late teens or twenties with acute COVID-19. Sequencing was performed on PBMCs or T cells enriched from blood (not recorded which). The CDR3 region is CATSLGVETGELFF. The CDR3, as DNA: TGTGCCACCAGTTTGGGAGTGGAGACCGGGGAGCTGTTTTTT. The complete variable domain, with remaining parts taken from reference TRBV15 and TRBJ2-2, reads DAMVIQNPRYQVTQFGKPVTLSCSQTLNHNVMYWYQQKSSQAPKLLFHYYDKDFNNEADTPDNFQSRRPNTSFCFLDIRSPGLGDTAMYLCATSLGVETGELFFGEGSRLTVL.